These 3 T cell receptor beta chains originate from one sample sequenced in a study of PD-L1 blockade in urothelial cancer. As to time point: pretreatment peripheral blood. The table came from immunoSEQ multiplex PCR; TCRdb's copy has only in-frame clones and leaves some out. The sample holds about 72,000 clones, approximately 86% seen once. The sample was PBMCs, taken around atezolizumab (anti-PD-L1) treatment. These receptors were collected from a man in his sixties with urothelial cancer.

This clone was seen a handful of times. The chain uses TRBV2 and TRBJ2-5; the D gene is possibly TRBD2 (6 bases). Trimming cost V 5 bases and J 2 bases, with 15 bases left between them. Per germline, CDR1 SNHLY and CDR2 FYNNEI. The CDR3 has 15 amino acids. The CDR3 loop is CASSLGRGTQETQYF. CDR3 coding DNA: TGTGCCAGCAGTCTCGGGCGGGGTACTCAAGAGACCCAGTACTTC.

The J gene is TRBJ2-2, the V gene TRBV7-3; 10 nucleotides agree with TRBD2. The junction had 0 bases not matched to a gene; V was cut back by 0 bases and J by 5 bases. Germline assignment: CDR1 SGHTA and CDR2 FQGTGA. The CDR3 covers 15 residues. CDR3 amino acids: CASSLTSGGTGELFF. The DNA of the CDR3 is TGTGCCAGCAGCTTAACTAGCGGGGGGACCGGGGAGCTGTTTTTT.

The V and J genes are TRBV28 and TRBJ2-7; D unresolved. The CDR3 runs to 13 residues. Germline assignment: CDR1 MDHEN and CDR2 SYDVKM. Trimming stripped 1 base from V and 0 bases from J, with 4 bases between. In DNA form, the CDR3 reads TGTGCCAGCAGTTTATCGAGCTCCTACGAGCAGTACTTC. The encoded protein is CASSLSSSYEQYF. Complete variable domain (other parts from reference TRBV28 and TRBJ2-7): DVKVTQSSRYLVKRTGEKVFLECVQDMDHENMFWYRQDPGLGLRLIYFSYDVKMKEKGDIPEGYSVSREKKERFSLILESASTNQTSMYLCASSLSSSYEQYFGPGTRLTVT.